The 13 T cell receptor beta chains presented below share a single source sample, sequenced in a study of response to subunit inactivated influenza vaccine. TCRdb processed the RT-PCR reads anew with MiXCR; each CDR3 protein has one entry. The data show 450,000 to 500,000 distinct CDR3 sequences, approximately 10% seen once. Sample: PBMCs from blood, taken about 40 days after vaccination. The receptors come from a man aged 50 to 59 who received an inactivated influenza vaccine.

This clonotype was recorded many times. The J gene is TRBJ1-2, the V gene TRBV7-9; D is unclear. Germline CDR1 is SEHNR and CDR2 is FQNEAQ (reference sequence). The CDR3 consists of 13 residues. V lost 1 base to trimming and J lost 2 bases, with 5 bases between them. The DNA of the CDR3 is TGTGCCAGCAGCTTAGGGCCGAACTATGGCTACACCTTC. It codes for CASSLGPNYGYTF.

This chain uses TRBV7-9 with TRBJ2-1, with 7 bases identical to TRBD2. CDR1 is SEHNR and CDR2 is FQNEAQ in the germline V gene (reference sequence). The trim removed 8 bases at V and 10 bases at J, leaving 8 bases unmatched. This CDR3 spans 12 amino acids. The CDR3 bases are TGTGCCAGCCGGGGGGTACCTGGGGAGCAGTTCTTC. Translating gives CASRGVPGEQFF.

In its sample, this clonotype was seen a few times. The CDR3 DNA follows: TGTGCCACCAAACCCAGGGCCGCTGGAAACACCATATATTTT. Its translation: CATKPRAAGNTIYF. The chain has TRBV11-3 and TRBJ1-3; the D gene is possibly TRBD1 (5 bases). Germline values: CDR1 SGHNT, CDR2 YENEEA. V was shortened by 10 bases and J by 2 bases, with 15 bases between the two germline ends. CDR3 size: 14 residues.

This clonotype has a handful of counts. The rearrangement links TRBV6-2 or TRBV6-3 to TRBJ2-1; tentative D call: TRBD2 (5 bases). Germline V CDR1 and CDR2: MNHEY, SVGEGT. Between the trimmed V and J ends, which lost 4 bases and 9 bases, there was a span of 13 bases. The CDR3 loop spans 13 amino acids. The CDR3 DNA sequence: TGTGCCAGCAGTTTGAGGGAAGGAGGTGAGCAGTTCTTC. Translated: CASSLREGGEQFF.

The V and J genes are TRBV3-1 and TRBJ2-1, with D possibly being TRBD1 (6 bases). The V gene lost 3 bases and the J gene lost 7 bases, with 10 bases spanning the gap. The CDR3 consists of 13 residues. Looked up from germline, CDR1 is LGHDT and CDR2 is YNNKEL (reference sequence). CDR3 DNA: TGTGCCAGCAGCCATAACAGGGTGAATGAGCAGTTCTTC. As protein: CASSHNRVNEQFF.

This clonotype was counted a few times. The chain links TRBV19 to TRBJ2-1; 16 bases line up with TRBD2. The CDR3 is 17 amino acids. Germline loops: CDR1 LNHDA, CDR2 SQIVND (reference sequence). Trimming removed 3 bases from V and 6 bases from J; junction bases left unmatched: 5. The CDR3, as DNA: TGTGCCAGTAGTATTACCGGGACTAGCGGGAGGGTCAATGAGCAGTTCTTC. It translates to CASSITGTSGRVNEQFF.

This clonotype was seen many times. The chain employs TRBV10-3 and TRBJ1-1, with a weak D call TRBD1 (5 bases). This CDR3 contains 21 residues. The germline CDR1 and CDR2 sequences are ENHRY and SYGVKD. The V and J ends lost 0 bases and 4 bases respectively, with 30 bases between them. The CDR3 reads CAISESIWLSGTATRRTEAFF. The DNA for the CDR3 is TGTGCCATCAGTGAGTCAATTTGGCTGTCCGGGACCGCTACCAGGCGCACTGAAGCTTTCTTT.

This clonotype was detected only a few times. The chain recombines TRBV10-3 with TRBJ1-4, with 8 bases identical to TRBD1. The CDR3 is 15 residues long. V was pared by 2 bases and J by 8 bases, with 7 bases of the junction left unmatched. Germline V gene lookup returns CDR1 ENHRY and CDR2 SYGVKD. As DNA, the CDR3 is TGTGCCATCAGTGAGGGTACAGGGGGAGGAGAAAAACTGTTTTTT. Its protein product is CAISEGTGGGEKLFF.

The chain carries TRBV27 and TRBJ2-5; D is unresolved. The CDR3 is made up of 15 amino acids. Looked up from germline, CDR1 is MNHEY and CDR2 is SMNVEV (reference sequence). V was trimmed by 5 bases and J by 5 bases, leaving 18 bases between them. CDR3 residues: CASSPSTIVGETQYF. The CDR3 DNA reads as TGTGCCAGCAGTCCCTCCACGATCGTCGGGGAGACCCAGTACTTC.

The sample holds a few counts of this clonotype. The chain carries TRBV10-3 and TRBJ2-7, with D unresolved. CDR3 length: 14 residues. Germline V gives CDR1 ENHRY, CDR2 SYGVKD. The V and J ends lost 1 base and 5 bases respectively, with 12 bases between them. The CDR3 DNA reads TGTGCCATCAGTGAGTGGTCGGGTGTCGACGAGCAGTACTTC. This translates into CAISEWSGVDEQYF.

This clonotype showed up many times. The chain carries TRBV29-1 and TRBJ1-1; 7 positions agree with TRBD1. Germline values: CDR1 SQVTM, CDR2 ANQGSEA. The V segment lost 3 bases and the J segment 0 bases; nucleotides outside the gene matches: 4. This CDR3 contains 14 residues. The CDR3 loop is CSVDPTGLNTEAFF. For the CDR3, the DNA is TGCAGCGTTGACCCGACAGGGTTGAACACTGAAGCTTTCTTT. Full variable domain (remainder filled in from reference TRBV29-1 and TRBJ1-1): SAVISQKPSRDICQRGTSLTIQCQVDSQVTMMFWYRQQPGQSLTLIATANQGSEATYESGFVIDKFPISRPNLTFSTLTVSNMSPEDSSIYLCSVDPTGLNTEAFFGQGTRLTVV.

This sequence joins TRBV28 and TRBJ2-7, with D unclear. The germline gives CDR1 MDHEN, CDR2 SYDVKM. CDR3 length: 15 residues. V lost 2 bases, J lost 0 bases, and 11 bases lay in between. The CDR3 spells CASSLGERSSYEQYF. For the CDR3, the DNA is TGTGCCAGCAGTTTAGGGGAACGGAGCTCCTACGAGCAGTACTTC.

The sample holds a few counts of this clonotype. This chain links TRBV4-1 with TRBJ1-1, with 7 positions matching TRBD1. V trimming: 1 base; J trimming: 0 bases; junction bases outside the gene matches: 2. This CDR3 is built from 15 residues. The germline V gene encodes CDR1 MGHRA and CDR2 YSYEKL. The CDR3 here is CASSQGQGVNTEAFF. The DNA of the CDR3 is TGCGCCAGCAGCCAAGGACAGGGAGTGAACACTGAAGCTTTCTTT.